The next 26 T cell receptor beta chains were all read from a single sample in a study of cytomegalovirus exposure and HLA in healthy donors. The primer mix had 60 Vbeta and 13 Jbeta primers. Here immunoSEQ multiplex PCR was the method, and the copy in TCRdb shows in-frame clones only, minus some. Of about 100,000 clones detected, roughly 73% appear once; the ten largest clones hold 7.3%. What was sequenced was PBMCs. All receptors derive from a man aged 45-65 years in good health and CMV-seropositive.

The V gene is TRBV28, the J gene TRBJ1-3; D gene uncertain. Germline lookup yields CDR1 MDHEN and CDR2 SYDVKM. The ends were cut back, 5 bases at V and 3 bases at J, with 20 bases in the middle. This CDR3 has 17 amino acids. CDR3 residues: CASSSPVPRRGGNTIYF. CDR3 in DNA: TGTGCCAGCAGTAGTCCCGTACCCCGCCGGGGTGGAAACACCATATATTTT.

The CDR3 loop reads CASSPPRGTGANVLTF. The CDR3 DNA follows: TGTGCCAGCTCACCACCCAGGGGCACTGGGGCCAACGTCCTGACTTTC. V is TRBV18 and J is TRBJ2-6; TRBD1 might be the D (6 bases). CDR3 size: 16 residues. V shed 0 bases and J shed 2 bases, with 8 bases lying between them. Germline-derived CDR1 and CDR2 are KGHSH and LQKENI.

This clone was seen more than once but under ten times. This chain links TRBV6-5 with TRBJ1-5; unclear D gene. Germline V gene lookup returns CDR1 MNHEY and CDR2 SVGAGI. The ends were cut back, 5 bases at V and 3 bases at J, with 11 bases in the middle. CDR3 size: 14 residues. CDR3 in DNA: TGTGCCAGCAGTCCCGCGCCGAACAATCAGCCCCAGCATTTT. Translated: CASSPAPNNQPQHF.

This chain connects TRBV7-6 to TRBJ2-7; D may be TRBD1 (5 bases). The CDR3 consists of 13 residues. Germline V lookup: CDR1 SGHVS, CDR2 FNYEAQ. V lost 2 bases, J lost 6 bases, and 11 bases lay in between. CDR3 in DNA: TGTGCCAGCAGCTTATATGACAGCTCCGAGCAGTACTTC. This encodes CASSLYDSSEQYF.

The chain joins TRBV5-4 to TRBJ2-7; D is perhaps TRBD2 (7 bases). The V gene lost 1 base and the J gene lost 0 bases, with 11 bases spanning the gap. The CDR3 sequence is 15 residues long. Germline V lookup: CDR1 SGHNT, CDR2 YYREEE (reference sequence). The DNA of the CDR3 is TGTGCCAGCAGCTTGAGGGGGGGGCACTCCTACGAGCAGTACTTC. Encoded protein: CASSLRGGHSYEQYF. The whole variable domain, remainder taken from reference TRBV5-4 and TRBJ2-7, is ETGVTQSPTHLIKTRGQQVTLRCSSQSGHNTVSWYQQALGQGPQFIFQYYREEENGRGNFPPRFSGLQFPNYSSELNVNALELDDSALYLCASSLRGGHSYEQYFGPGTRLTVT.

In this sample, this clone turned up a few times. The chain has TRBV7-2 and TRBJ2-7, with 16 bases fitting TRBD2. Germline V gene sequence: CDR1 SGHTA, CDR2 FQGNSA. Trimming took 5 bases from V and 5 from J; bases not matched to a gene: 12. The CDR3 contains 18 residues. CDR3: CASSDGTSGGALVHEQYF. The CDR3 DNA sequence: TGTGCCAGCAGCGACGGGACTAGCGGGGGGGCGTTAGTCCACGAGCAGTACTTC.

This clone was seen only a few times. The genes are TRBV2 and TRBJ1-2, with D possibly being TRBD1 (6 bases). Germline V gene data show CDR1 as SNHLY and CDR2 as FYNNEI. The CDR3 runs 13 residues. V was cut by 2 bases and J by 4 bases, with 8 bases left in between. CDR3 in amino acids: CASSERGFYGYTF. CDR3 in DNA: TGTGCCAGCAGTGAAAGGGGGTTCTATGGCTACACCTTC.

The rearrangement uses TRBV10-3 and TRBJ2-1; D possibly corresponds to TRBD1 (6 bases). V was trimmed by 6 bases and J by 10 bases, leaving 10 bases between them. Germline V CDR1 and CDR2: ENHRY, SYGVKD. CDR3 length: 11 residues. The CDR3 is CAIRKDREQFF. CDR3 DNA sequence: TGTGCCATCAGGAAGGACAGAGAGCAGTTCTTC.

A few counts support this clone. The J gene is TRBJ2-1, the V gene TRBV5-1; 12 bases are a match to TRBD2. The CDR3 runs 14 residues. Losses at the gene ends were 5 bases for V and 8 bases for J; bases not matched to a gene: 5. Germline V gene sequence: CDR1 SGHRS, CDR2 YFSETQ. The CDR3 coding sequence is TGCGCCAGCAGGCTAGCGGGGGGGATCTATGAGCAGTTCTTC. Translation gives CASRLAGGIYEQFF.

The genes are TRBV5-1 and TRBJ1-1, with D perhaps matching TRBD1 (6 bases). V dropped 2 bases and J dropped 9 bases, with 14 bases sitting between them. This CDR3 has 13 amino acids. Germline V CDR1 and CDR2: SGHRS, YFSETQ. CDR3 region: CASSFGGDMKAFF. The CDR3 nucleotides are TGCGCCAGCAGCTTTGGGGGGGACATGAAAGCTTTCTTT.

The J gene is TRBJ2-5, the V gene TRBV5-4; unclear D gene. Between the trimmed V and J ends, which lost 0 bases and 5 bases, there was a span of 8 bases. Germline-derived CDR1 and CDR2 are SGHNT and YYREEE (reference sequence). The CDR3 consists of 13 residues. The CDR3 nucleotides are TGTGCCAGCAGCTTGGACAGTAGGGAGACCCAGTACTTC. Translating it yields CASSLDSRETQYF. The whole variable domain, remainder taken from reference TRBV5-4 and TRBJ2-5, is ETGVTQSPTHLIKTRGQQVTLRCSSQSGHNTVSWYQQALGQGPQFIFQYYREEENGRGNFPPRFSGLQFPNYSSELNVNALELDDSALYLCASSLDSRETQYFGPGTRLLVL.

V is TRBV19 and J is TRBJ2-2; 9 bases line up with TRBD1. The CDR3 contains 15 residues. Germline trimming cut 4 bases from V and 5 bases from J; bases unmatched to any gene: 5. CDR1 is LNHDA and CDR2 is SQIVND in the germline V gene (reference sequence). Here the CDR3 reads CASSRGQGRTGELFF. The CDR3 DNA reads TGTGCCAGTAGTAGGGGACAGGGAAGGACCGGGGAGCTGTTTTTT. Full variable domain (rest looked up from reference TRBV19 and TRBJ2-2): DGGITQSPKYLFRKEGQNVTLSCEQNLNHDAMYWYRQDPGQGLRLIYYSQIVNDFQKGDIAEGYSVSREKKESFPLTVTSAQKNPTAFYLCASSRGQGRTGELFFGEGSRLTVL.

This chain joins TRBV4-2 and TRBJ1-2; 10 bases align to TRBD1. Germline CDR1 and CDR2: LGHNA and YNFKEQ. Germline trimming cut 1 base from V and 2 bases from J; bases unmatched to any gene: 13. The CDR3 contains 19 residues. CDR3 nucleotide sequence: TGTGCCAGCAGCCAAGCGGCAGGGACAGGGGATAGGGGCAACTATGGCTACACCTTC. The encoded protein is CASSQAAGTGDRGNYGYTF.

The table lists this clone with a few counts. The CDR3 coding sequence is TGTGCCAGCAGCGTCACCGGGACCGGGGAGCTGTTTTTT. This encodes CASSVTGTGELFF. The genes are TRBV7-3 and TRBJ2-2; D unresolved. V lost 5 bases and J lost 5, with 9 bases in between. CDR1 and CDR2 from the germline V gene are SGHTA and FQGTGA. This CDR3 spans 13 amino acids.

V and J are TRBV4-3 and TRBJ2-3; 7 bases are shared with TRBD2. Germline CDR1 and CDR2: LGHNA and YSLEER. The CDR3 spans 15 residues. J was trimmed by 2 bases and V by 5 bases; bases with no gene match: 7. The CDR3 region has the DNA TGCGCCAGCAGCGCCAGCGGGGCCCTCACAGATACGCAGTATTTT. It encodes CASSASGALTDTQYF.

The gene calls are TRBV4-2 and TRBJ2-5; 7 nucleotides line up with TRBD1. TRBJ2-7 explains the end of the DNA better; the J call may be wrong. The germline V gene encodes CDR1 LGHNA and CDR2 YNFKEQ. The CDR3 runs 15 residues. CDR3 bases: TGTGCCAGCAGCCAAAGACAGGGTGCGGGTTACGAGCAGTACTTC. It codes for CASSQRQGAGYEQYF.

The rearrangement joins TRBV6-5 to TRBJ2-1; 8 nucleotides line up with TRBD2. V gave up 6 bases and J gave up 8 bases; unmatched junction bases: 6. Germline CDR1 reads MNHEY; CDR2 reads SVGAGI. This CDR3 spans 13 amino acids. This CDR3 reads CASRVSGGDEQFF. The CDR3 nucleotides read TGTGCCAGCAGGGTATCCGGGGGGGATGAGCAGTTCTTC.

V usage is TRBV9 and J usage is TRBJ1-3; D perhaps matches TRBD1 (6 bases). Trimming took 0 bases from V and 0 from J, leaving 13 bases between them. Germline CDR1 is SGDLS and CDR2 is YYNGEE. The length of the CDR3 is 17 residues. The CDR3, as DNA: TGTGCCAGCAGCGTAGCCGGAGGACAGAGCTCTGGAAACACCATATATTTT. This codes for CASSVAGGQSSGNTIYF.

The V and J genes are TRBV18 and TRBJ2-7; TRBD1 might be the D (6 bases). Germline V gene lookup returns CDR1 KGHSH and CDR2 LQKENI. CDR3 length: 14 amino acids. With 6 bases removed from V and 2 bases from J, the gap between germline ends came to 14 bases. CDR3: CASSPGQGTYEQYF. The CDR3 nucleotides are TGTGCCAGCTCCCCGGGGCAGGGGACCTACGAGCAGTACTTC.

V is TRBV6-1 and J is TRBJ1-2; D may be TRBD1 (6 bases). The CDR3 has 14 amino acids. Trimming shortened V by 3 bases and J by 5 bases, and 13 bases separated the two germline ends. Germline V lookup: CDR1 MNHNS, CDR2 SASEGT. CDR3 sequence (DNA): TGTGCCAGCAGTGAGACCTTACAGGGTTATGGCTACACCTTC. Its protein is CASSETLQGYGYTF.

The chain is built from TRBV4-1 and TRBJ1-4; D is possibly TRBD1 (5 bases). This CDR3 spans 13 amino acids. V shed 4 bases and J shed 7 bases, with 10 bases lying between them. CDR1 is MGHRA and CDR2 is YSYEKL in the germline V gene. CDR3 in amino acids: CASSRLGGEKLFF. For the CDR3, the DNA is TGCGCCAGCAGCCGACTCGGGGGTGAAAAACTGTTTTTT.

V usage is TRBV7-2 and J usage is TRBJ1-1, with a tentative D call TRBD1 (6 bases). Germline V gene lookup returns CDR1 SGHTA and CDR2 FQGNSA. The CDR3 is made up of 14 amino acids. Trimming cost V 5 bases and J 4 bases, with 14 bases left between them. The CDR3 spells CASSRPGVATEAFF. CDR3 nucleotide sequence: TGTGCCAGCAGCCGTCCAGGGGTTGCCACTGAAGCTTTCTTT.

The V gene is TRBV6-5, the J gene TRBJ1-1; tentatively, D is TRBD1 (6 bases). Trimming left V 0 bases short and J 5 bases short, with 16 bases between. The germline V gene has CDR1 MNHEY and CDR2 SVGAGI. This CDR3 region has 16 residues. This chain's CDR3 is CASSYSLGARGTEAFF. The CDR3 nucleotides read TGTGCCAGCAGTTACTCGTTGGGGGCTCGGGGAACTGAAGCTTTCTTT.

The genes are TRBV7-2 and TRBJ1-1, with TRBD1 as a possible D gene (5 bases). The CDR3 runs to 12 residues. CDR1 and CDR2 (germline): SGHTA, FQGNSA. V was pared by 5 bases and J by 2 bases, with 6 bases between. The CDR3, as DNA: TGTGCCAGCAGCCAGGGAAACACTGAAGCTTTCTTT. Its protein is CASSQGNTEAFF. Complete variable domain (other parts from reference TRBV7-2 and TRBJ1-1): GAGVSQSPSNKVTEKGKDVELRCDPISGHTALYWYRQSLGQGLEFLIYFQGNSAPDKSGLPSDRFSAERTGGSVSTLTIQRTQQEDSAVYLCASSQGNTEAFFGQGTRLTVV.

V and J are TRBV28 and TRBJ1-1; 8 bases map to TRBD1. This CDR3 is built from 15 residues. Germline lookup yields CDR1 MDHEN and CDR2 SYDVKM. The ends lost 6 bases at V and 1 base at J; junction bases unmatched: 7. The CDR3 DNA follows: TGTGCCAGCAGGAGGACAGGGTCGGGGAACACTGAAGCTTTCTTT. Translated: CASRRTGSGNTEAFF.

The chain combines TRBV5-1 with TRBJ2-1; D might be TRBD1 (6 bases). Germline CDR1 reads SGHRS; CDR2 reads YFSETQ. The CDR3 extends over 15 amino acids. Trimming removed 2 bases at V and 8 bases at J, with 17 bases between. This CDR3 reads CASSFTGWGVDEQFF. CDR3 sequence (DNA): TGCGCCAGCAGCTTCACAGGGTGGGGAGTTGATGAGCAGTTCTTC.